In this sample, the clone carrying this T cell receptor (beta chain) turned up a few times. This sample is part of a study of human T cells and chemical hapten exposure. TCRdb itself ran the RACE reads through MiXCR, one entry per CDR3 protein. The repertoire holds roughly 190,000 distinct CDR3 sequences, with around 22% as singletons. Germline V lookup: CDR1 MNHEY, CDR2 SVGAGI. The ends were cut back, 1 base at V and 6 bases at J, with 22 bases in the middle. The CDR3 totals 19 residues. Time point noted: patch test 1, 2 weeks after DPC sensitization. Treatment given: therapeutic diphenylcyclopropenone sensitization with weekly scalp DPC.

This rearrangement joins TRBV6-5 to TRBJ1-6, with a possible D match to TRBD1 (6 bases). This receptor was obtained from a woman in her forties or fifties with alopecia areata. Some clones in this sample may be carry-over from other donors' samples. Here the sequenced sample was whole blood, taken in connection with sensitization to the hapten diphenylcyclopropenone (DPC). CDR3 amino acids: CASSYFSPGQGNVNSPLHF. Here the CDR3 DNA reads TGTGCCAGCAGTTACTTCAGTCCCGGGCAGGGGAATGTTAATTCACCCCTCCACTTT.